This T cell receptor beta chain was documented in a study of T cells in Graves' hyperthyroidism and ophthalmopathy. In the study overall: Peripheral blood was secured at the point of initial diagnosis, before any treatment. Points from the study as a whole: A 13 V-J signature model discriminated ophthalmopathy versus stable hyperthyroidism.

This clonotype was detected a few times. The antigen is unknown. Amplification yielded TCR beta CDR3 regions, with RNA transcripts as the source. With the HTBI primer set, the TCR CDR3 went through a first round of RT-PCR. TCRdb reanalysed the multiplex PCR reads using MiXCR and keeps one entry per CDR3 protein. Among 650,000 to 850,000 distinct CDR3 sequences listed, about 19% were seen once. This CDR3 contains 14 residues. J gave up 9 bases and V 5 bases, and 10 bases lay outside the gene matches. Clinicians diagnosed patients from clinical symptoms, serum thyroxine and TRAb, thyroid ultrasound and orbital computed tomography. A sample of blood taken at first hyperthyroidism diagnosis preceded any ophthalmopathy symptoms.

Sequencing was performed on blood. The clonotype comes from a woman in her forties or fifties with Graves' hyperthyroidism that later progressed to Graves' ophthalmopathy. The chain has TRBV12-3 or TRBV12-4 and TRBJ1-5; TRBD1 aligns across 7 bases. CDR3 nucleotide sequence: TGTGCCAGCAGTGACCGGGACAGAAGTGGGCCCCAGCATTTT. This gives the protein CASSDRDRSGPQHF.